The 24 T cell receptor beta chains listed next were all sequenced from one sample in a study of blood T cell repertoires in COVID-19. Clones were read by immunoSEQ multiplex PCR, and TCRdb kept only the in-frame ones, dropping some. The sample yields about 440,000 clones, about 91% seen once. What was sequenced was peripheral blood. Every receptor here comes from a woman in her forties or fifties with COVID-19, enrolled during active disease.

The CDR3 bases are TGTGCCTGGAGGCAATACGAGGGGGATGGCTACACCTTC. Its protein product is CAWRQYEGDGYTF. J is TRBJ1-2 and V is TRBV30, with D perhaps TRBD1 (6 bases). V was cut by 3 bases and J by 6 bases, with 14 bases left in between. Germline V CDR1 and CDR2: GTSNPN, SVGIG (reference sequence). This CDR3 has 13 residues.

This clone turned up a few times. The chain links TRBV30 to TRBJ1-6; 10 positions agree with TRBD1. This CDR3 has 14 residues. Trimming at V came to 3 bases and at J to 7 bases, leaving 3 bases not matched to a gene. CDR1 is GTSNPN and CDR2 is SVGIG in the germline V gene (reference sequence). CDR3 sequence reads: CAWRRDRGNSPLHF. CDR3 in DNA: TGTGCCTGGAGGAGGGACAGGGGAAATTCACCCCTCCACTTT.

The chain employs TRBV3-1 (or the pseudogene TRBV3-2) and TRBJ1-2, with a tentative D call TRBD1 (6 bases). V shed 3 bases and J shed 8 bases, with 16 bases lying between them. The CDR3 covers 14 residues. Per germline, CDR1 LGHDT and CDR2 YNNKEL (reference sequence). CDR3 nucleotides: TGTGCCAGCAGCCACGCCCAGGGGCGTAGGGGCTACACCTTC. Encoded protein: CASSHAQGRRGYTF.

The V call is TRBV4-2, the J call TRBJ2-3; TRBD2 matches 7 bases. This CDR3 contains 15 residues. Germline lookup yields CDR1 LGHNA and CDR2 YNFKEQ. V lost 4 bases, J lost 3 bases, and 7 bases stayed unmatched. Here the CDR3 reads CASSLSSGLTDTQYF. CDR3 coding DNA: TGTGCCAGCAGCCTCTCTAGCGGCTTAACAGATACGCAGTATTTT.

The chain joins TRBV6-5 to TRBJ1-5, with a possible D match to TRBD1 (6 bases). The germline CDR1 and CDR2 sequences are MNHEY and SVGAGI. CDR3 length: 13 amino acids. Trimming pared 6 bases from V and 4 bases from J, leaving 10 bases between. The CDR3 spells CASSGDINQPQHF. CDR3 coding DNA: TGTGCCAGCAGCGGGGACATTAATCAGCCCCAGCATTTT.

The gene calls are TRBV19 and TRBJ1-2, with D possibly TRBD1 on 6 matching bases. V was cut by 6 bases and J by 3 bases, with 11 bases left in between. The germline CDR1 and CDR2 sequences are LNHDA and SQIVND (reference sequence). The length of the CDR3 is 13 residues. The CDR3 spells CASRMTGDYGYTF. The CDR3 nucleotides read TGTGCCAGTAGGATGACAGGAGACTATGGCTACACCTTC.

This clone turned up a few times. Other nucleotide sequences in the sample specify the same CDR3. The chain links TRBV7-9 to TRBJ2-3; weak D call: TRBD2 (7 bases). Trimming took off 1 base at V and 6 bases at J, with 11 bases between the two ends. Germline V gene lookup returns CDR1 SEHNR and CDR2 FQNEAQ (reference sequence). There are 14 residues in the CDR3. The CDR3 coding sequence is TGTGCCAGCAGCTTAGGGGGGGGCCCCGATACGCAGTATTTT. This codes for CASSLGGGPDTQYF.

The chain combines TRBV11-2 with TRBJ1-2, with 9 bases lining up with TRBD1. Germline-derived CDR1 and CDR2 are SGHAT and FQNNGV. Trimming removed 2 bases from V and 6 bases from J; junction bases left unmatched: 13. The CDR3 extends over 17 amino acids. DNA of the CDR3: TGTGCCAGCAGCTTATTGTCGCGGACTAGGACAGGGGATGGCTACACCTTC. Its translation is CASSLLSRTRTGDGYTF.

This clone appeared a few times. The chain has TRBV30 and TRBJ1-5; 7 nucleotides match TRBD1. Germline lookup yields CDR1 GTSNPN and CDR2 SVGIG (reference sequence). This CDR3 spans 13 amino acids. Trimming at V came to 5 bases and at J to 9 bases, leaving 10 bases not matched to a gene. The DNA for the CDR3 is TGTGCCTGGGGAGGGACAGCGAAGGGGCCCCAGCATTTT. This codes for CAWGGTAKGPQHF.

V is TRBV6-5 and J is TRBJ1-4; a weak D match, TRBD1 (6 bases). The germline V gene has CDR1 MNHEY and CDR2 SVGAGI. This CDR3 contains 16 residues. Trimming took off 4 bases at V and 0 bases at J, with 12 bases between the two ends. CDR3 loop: CASSLDSLSTNEKLFF. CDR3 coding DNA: TGTGCCAGCAGTTTGGACAGCCTATCAACTAATGAAAAACTGTTTTTT.

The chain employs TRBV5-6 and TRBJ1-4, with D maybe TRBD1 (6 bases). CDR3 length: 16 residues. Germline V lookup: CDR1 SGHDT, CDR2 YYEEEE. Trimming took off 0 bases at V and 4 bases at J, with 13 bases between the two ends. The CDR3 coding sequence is TGTGCCAGCAGCTTGGTGGTGGACAGAATTAATGAAAAACTGTTTTTT. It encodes CASSLVVDRINEKLFF.

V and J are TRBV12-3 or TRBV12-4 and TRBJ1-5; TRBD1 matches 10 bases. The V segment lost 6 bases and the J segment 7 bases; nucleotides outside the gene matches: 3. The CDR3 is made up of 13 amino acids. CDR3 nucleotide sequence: TGTGCCAGCAGCCGGACAGGGGGGCAGCCCCAGCATTTT. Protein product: CASSRTGGQPQHF.

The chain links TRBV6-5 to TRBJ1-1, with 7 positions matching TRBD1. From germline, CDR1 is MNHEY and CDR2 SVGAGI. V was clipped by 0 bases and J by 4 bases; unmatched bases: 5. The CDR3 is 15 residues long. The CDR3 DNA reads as TGTGCCAGCAGTTACTCGTACAGGGGCCGCACTGAAGCTTTCTTT. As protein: CASSYSYRGRTEAFF.

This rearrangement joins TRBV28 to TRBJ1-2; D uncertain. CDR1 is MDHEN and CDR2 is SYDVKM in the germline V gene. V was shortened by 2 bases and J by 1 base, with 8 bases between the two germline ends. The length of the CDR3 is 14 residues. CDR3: CASSLENSNYGYTF. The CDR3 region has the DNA TGTGCCAGCAGTTTAGAAAACAGTAACTATGGCTACACCTTC.

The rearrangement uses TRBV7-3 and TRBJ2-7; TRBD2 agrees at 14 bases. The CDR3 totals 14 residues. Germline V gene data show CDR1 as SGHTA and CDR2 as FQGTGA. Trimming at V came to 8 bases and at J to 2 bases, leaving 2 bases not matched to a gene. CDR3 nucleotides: TGTGCCAGCGGGACTAGCGGGGGACCCTACGAGCAGTACTTC. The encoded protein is CASGTSGGPYEQYF.

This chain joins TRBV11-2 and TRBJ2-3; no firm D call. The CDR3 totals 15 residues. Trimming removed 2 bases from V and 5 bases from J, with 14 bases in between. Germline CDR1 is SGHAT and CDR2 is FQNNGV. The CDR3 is CASSLRGYVGDTQYF. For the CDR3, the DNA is TGTGCCAGCAGCTTACGAGGTTATGTAGGAGATACGCAGTATTTT.

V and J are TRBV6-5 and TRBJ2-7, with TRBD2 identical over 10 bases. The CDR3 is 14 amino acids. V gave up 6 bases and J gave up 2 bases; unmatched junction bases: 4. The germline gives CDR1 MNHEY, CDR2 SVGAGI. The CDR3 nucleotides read TGTGCCAGCAGAGTAGCGGGGGGCCCCTACGAGCAGTACTTC. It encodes CASRVAGGPYEQYF.

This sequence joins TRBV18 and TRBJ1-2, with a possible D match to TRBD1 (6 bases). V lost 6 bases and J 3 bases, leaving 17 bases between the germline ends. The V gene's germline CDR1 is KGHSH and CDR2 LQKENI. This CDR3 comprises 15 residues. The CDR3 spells CASSQQGAADYGYTF. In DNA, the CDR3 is TGTGCCAGCTCCCAACAGGGAGCTGCGGACTATGGCTACACCTTC.

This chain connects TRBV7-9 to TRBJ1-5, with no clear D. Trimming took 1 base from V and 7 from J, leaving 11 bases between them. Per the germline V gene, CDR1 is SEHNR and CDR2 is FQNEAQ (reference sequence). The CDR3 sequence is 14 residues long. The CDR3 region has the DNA TGTGCCAGCAGCTTAGGTGGCGGGCTACAGCCCCAGCATTTT. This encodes CASSLGGGLQPQHF.

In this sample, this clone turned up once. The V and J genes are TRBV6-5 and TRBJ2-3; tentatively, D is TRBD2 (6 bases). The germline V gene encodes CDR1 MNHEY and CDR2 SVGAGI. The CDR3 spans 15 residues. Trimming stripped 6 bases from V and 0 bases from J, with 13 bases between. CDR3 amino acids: CASRDRGFSTDTQYF. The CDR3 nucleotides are TGTGCCAGCAGGGACCGGGGGTTTAGCACAGATACGCAGTATTTT.

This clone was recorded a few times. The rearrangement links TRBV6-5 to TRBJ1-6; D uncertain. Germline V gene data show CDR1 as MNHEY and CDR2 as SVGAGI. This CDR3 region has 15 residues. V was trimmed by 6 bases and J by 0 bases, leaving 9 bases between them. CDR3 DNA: TGTGCCAGCAGGAAGGAGAGCTCCTATAATTCACCCCTCCACTTT. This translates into CASRKESSYNSPLHF.

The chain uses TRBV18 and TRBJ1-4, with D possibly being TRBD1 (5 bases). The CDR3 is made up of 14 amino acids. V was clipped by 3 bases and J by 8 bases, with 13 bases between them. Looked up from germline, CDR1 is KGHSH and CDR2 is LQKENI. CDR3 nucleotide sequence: TGTGCCAGCTCACCCCGGGACTTGGGGGAAAAACTGTTTTTT. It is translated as CASSPRDLGEKLFF.

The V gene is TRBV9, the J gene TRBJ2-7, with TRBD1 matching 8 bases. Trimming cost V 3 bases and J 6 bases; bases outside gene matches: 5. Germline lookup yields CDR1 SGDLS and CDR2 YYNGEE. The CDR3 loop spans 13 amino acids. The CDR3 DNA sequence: TGTGCCAGCAGCGCAGGACAGGGCGGCGAGCAGTACTTC. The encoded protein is CASSAGQGGEQYF.

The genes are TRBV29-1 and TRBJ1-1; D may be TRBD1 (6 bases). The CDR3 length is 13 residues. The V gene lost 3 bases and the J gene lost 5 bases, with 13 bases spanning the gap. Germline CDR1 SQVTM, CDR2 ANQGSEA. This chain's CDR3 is CSVDPRGGTEAFF. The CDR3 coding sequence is TGCAGCGTTGACCCCAGGGGAGGGACTGAAGCTTTCTTT.